This paragraph covers one T cell receptor (beta chain) sequence. Generated by immunoSEQ multiplex PCR, the TCRdb table keeps only in-frame clones and is missing some. Of 150,000 to 200,000 clones in the sample, about 80% were seen once. The entry originates in a study of blood T cell repertoires in COVID-19. As for the study in general: PBMCs, B-cell-depleted T cells, or T cells provided the cDNA or gDNA that made up the material.

This CDR3 contains 17 residues. Germline assignment: CDR1 SGHDT and CDR2 YYEEEE. V lost 4 bases to trimming and J lost 5 bases, with 25 bases between them. This chain uses TRBV5-6 with TRBJ2-7, with D maybe TRBD2 (6 bases). This sequence was found in a woman of 80 years or more with acute or convalescent COVID-19. The sequenced material came from peripheral blood. The CDR3 spells CASSPLRVASVGDEQYF. CDR3 in DNA: TGTGCCAGCAGCCCCCTCCGGGTGGCTAGCGTTGGAGACGAGCAGTACTTC.